The 8 T cell receptor beta chains presented below share a single source sample, sequenced in a study of CD8 T cells in Susac syndrome (dated by TCRdb to about 2019). Receptors were amplified or captured by the immunoSEQ multiplex PCR assay. RNA was extracted with the RNeasy kit and roughly 0.45 to 1 ug was reverse transcribed using random hexamers. TCRdb applied fastp at Q25 and MiXCR to the public reads, then kept only in-frame beta chains. Rows with a matching CDR3 protein are joined into one entry that keeps the most common DNA and genes. Here the sample has approximately 190,000 distinct CDR3 sequences; around 93% occur a single time. The ten largest make up 0.095% to 0.12% of the sample. The source material was CD4+ T cells from PBMCs. The receptors were gathered from a human donor in good health.

The gene calls are TRBV20-1 and TRBJ2-5; 12 bases agree with TRBD2. The V gene's germline CDR1 is DFQATT and CDR2 SNEGSKA (reference sequence). Trimming took 6 bases from V and 4 from J; bases not matched to a gene: 6. The CDR3 loop spans 14 amino acids. The CDR3 coding sequence is TGCAGTGCGCGGACTAGCGGGACTCGAGAGACCCAGTACTTC. It specifies CSARTSGTRETQYF.

The chain combines TRBV2 with TRBJ2-5; no reliable D call. With 5 bases removed from V and 2 bases from J, the gap between germline ends came to 12 bases. This CDR3 spans 14 amino acids. Germline V lookup: CDR1 SNHLY, CDR2 FYNNEI. CDR3 loop: CASSPGTLQETQYF. The CDR3 coding sequence is TGTGCCAGCAGTCCAGGCACCCTTCAAGAGACCCAGTACTTC.

The chain combines TRBV12-3 or TRBV12-4 with TRBJ2-7, with 9 bases aligning to TRBD1. The CDR3 has 14 residues. The ends lost 7 bases at V and 7 bases at J; junction bases unmatched: 11. CDR3 nucleotides: TGTGCCAGCACCCAGACAGGGGGGCTGGGGGAGCAGTACTTC. Its translation is CASTQTGGLGEQYF.

This chain connects TRBV9 to TRBJ2-5, with 8 bases that match TRBD2. This CDR3 has 16 amino acids. Trimming removed 4 bases from V and 2 bases from J; junction bases left unmatched: 10. Germline lookup yields CDR1 SGDLS and CDR2 YYNGEE. CDR3 residues: CASSRGGAGVQETQYF. CDR3 in DNA: TGTGCCAGCAGCCGAGGGGGAGCGGGGGTGCAAGAGACCCAGTACTTC.

J is TRBJ2-4 and V is TRBV20-1; D possibly uses TRBD1 or TRBD2 (5 bases each). V was cut by 3 bases and J by 8 bases, with 26 bases left in between. Germline CDR1 is DFQATT and CDR2 is SNEGSKA (reference sequence). The CDR3 contains 17 residues. The CDR3, as DNA: TGCAGTGCTAGTATTGTGAGAGGGACCTTCTGGCAAGACATTCAGTACTTC. Its protein is CSASIVRGTFWQDIQYF.

This clonotype was found once. The rearrangement links TRBV28 to TRBJ2-7, with D possibly being TRBD1 (5 bases). V lost 6 bases to trimming and J lost 4 bases, with 13 bases between them. Germline CDR1 reads MDHEN; CDR2 reads SYDVKM. This CDR3 has 13 residues. CDR3 sequence reads: CASRTGQGYEQYV. CDR3 bases: TGTGCCAGCAGGACTGGTCAGGGTTACGAGCAGTACGTC.

This clonotype has only one observation. The chain employs TRBV5-1 and TRBJ1-2; the match to TRBD1 covers 9 bases. The CDR3 sequence is 14 residues long. Germline V gene data show CDR1 as SGHRS and CDR2 as YFSETQ. The trim removed 4 bases at V and 6 bases at J, leaving 7 bases unmatched. The CDR3 DNA follows: TGCGCCAGCAGCATGGACAGGGGTTCTGATGGCTACACCTTC. It encodes CASSMDRGSDGYTF.

The CDR3 DNA sequence: TGTGCCAGCACCGCCAACACTGAAGCTTTCTTT. Protein sequence: CASTANTEAFF. The chain has TRBV6-6 and TRBJ1-1; D is unresolved. The length of the CDR3 is 11 residues. CDR1 MNHNY and CDR2 SVGAGI come from the germline V gene (reference sequence). The V end lost 7 bases, the J end lost 2 bases, and 5 bases lay between the germline ends.